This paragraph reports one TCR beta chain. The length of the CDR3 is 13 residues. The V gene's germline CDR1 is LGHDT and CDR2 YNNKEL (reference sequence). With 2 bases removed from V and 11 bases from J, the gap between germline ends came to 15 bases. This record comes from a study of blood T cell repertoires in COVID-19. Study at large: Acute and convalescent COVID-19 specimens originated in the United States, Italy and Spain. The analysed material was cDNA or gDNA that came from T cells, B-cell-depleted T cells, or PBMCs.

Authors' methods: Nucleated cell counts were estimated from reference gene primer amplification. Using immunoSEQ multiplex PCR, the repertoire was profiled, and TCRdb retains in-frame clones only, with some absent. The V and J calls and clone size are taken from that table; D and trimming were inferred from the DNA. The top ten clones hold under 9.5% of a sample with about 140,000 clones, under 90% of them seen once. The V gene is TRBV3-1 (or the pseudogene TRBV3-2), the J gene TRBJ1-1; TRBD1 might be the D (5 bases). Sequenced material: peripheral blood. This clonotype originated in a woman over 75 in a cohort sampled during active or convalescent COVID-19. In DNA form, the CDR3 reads TGTGCCAGCAGCCAACGGGAGGTAGGGGTCGCTTTCTTT. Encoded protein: CASSQREVGVAFF.